This TCR beta chain was captured by sequencing in a study of PD-1 blockade in classical Hodgkin lymphoma. Relapses following autologous stem cell transplantation were seen in all patients, with brentuximab vedotin exposure varying. The study recorded best responses of complete response, partial response or progressive disease. Sequenced by immunoSEQ multiplex PCR; TCRdb stores in-frame clones only, minus some. The data hold roughly 15,000 clones, with over 80% observed a single time. Study-level points and caveats: While CD8+ TCR diversity did not rise significantly by C4D1, CD4+ TCR diversity did. Reported findings placed baseline TCR diversity lower in newly diagnosed patients (compared with healthy donors).

The CDR3 runs to 15 residues. The germline V and J ends were trimmed by 1 base and 2 bases, with 11 bases remaining between them. From germline, CDR1 is SGHAT and CDR2 FQDESV (reference sequence). On this clone: Its specificity is unknown.

The source material was peripheral blood mononuclear cells (PBMCs), sampled before the second cycle of nivolumab. The J gene is TRBJ2-5, the V gene TRBV11-1, with no clear D. The sequence derives from a human donor with classical Hodgkin lymphoma. CDR3 amino acids: CASSLGVQSQETQYF. The CDR3 nucleotides are TGTGCCAGCAGCTTAGGGGTTCAGAGTCAAGAGACCCAGTACTTC.